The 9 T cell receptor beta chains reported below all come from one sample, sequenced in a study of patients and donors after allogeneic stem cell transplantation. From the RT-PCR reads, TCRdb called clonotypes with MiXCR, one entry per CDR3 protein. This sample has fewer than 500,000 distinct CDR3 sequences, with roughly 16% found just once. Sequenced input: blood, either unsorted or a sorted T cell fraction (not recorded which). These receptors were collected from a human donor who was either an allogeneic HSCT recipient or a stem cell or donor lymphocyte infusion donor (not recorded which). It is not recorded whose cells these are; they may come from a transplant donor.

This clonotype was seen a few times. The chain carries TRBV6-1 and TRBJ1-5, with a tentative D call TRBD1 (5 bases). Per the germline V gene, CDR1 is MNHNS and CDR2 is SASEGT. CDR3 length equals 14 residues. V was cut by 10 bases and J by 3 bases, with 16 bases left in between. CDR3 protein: CATSRGQNNQPQHF. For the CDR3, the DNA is TGTGCCACCTCGAGGGGTCAGAACAATCAGCCCCAGCATTTT.

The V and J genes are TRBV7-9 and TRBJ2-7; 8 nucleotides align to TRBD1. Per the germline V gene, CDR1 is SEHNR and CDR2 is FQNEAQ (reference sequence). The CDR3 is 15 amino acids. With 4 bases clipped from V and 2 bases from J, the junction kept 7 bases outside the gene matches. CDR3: CASSSTDRATYEQYF. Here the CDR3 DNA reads TGTGCCAGCAGCTCTACGGACAGGGCCACCTACGAGCAGTACTTC. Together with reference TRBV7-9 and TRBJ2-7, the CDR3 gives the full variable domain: DTGVSQNPRHKITKRGQNVTFRCDPISEHNRLYWYRQTLGQGPEFLTYFQNEAQLEKSRLLSDRFSAERPKGSFSTLEIQRTEQGDSAMYLCASSSTDRATYEQYFGPGTRLTVT.

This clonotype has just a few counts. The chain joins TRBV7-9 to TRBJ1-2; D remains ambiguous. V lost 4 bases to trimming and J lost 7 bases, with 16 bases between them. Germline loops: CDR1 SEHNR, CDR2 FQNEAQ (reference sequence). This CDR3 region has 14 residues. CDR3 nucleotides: TGTGCCAGCAGCTCACGCTCCCCAGTGCGTGGCTACACCTTC. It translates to CASSSRSPVRGYTF.

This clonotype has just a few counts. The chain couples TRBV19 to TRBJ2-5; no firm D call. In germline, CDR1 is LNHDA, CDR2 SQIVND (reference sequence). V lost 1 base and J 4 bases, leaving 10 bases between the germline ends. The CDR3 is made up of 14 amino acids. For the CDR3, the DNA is TGTGCCAGTAGTATAGTTGGCCTTCTAGAGACCCAGTACTTC. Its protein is CASSIVGLLETQYF.

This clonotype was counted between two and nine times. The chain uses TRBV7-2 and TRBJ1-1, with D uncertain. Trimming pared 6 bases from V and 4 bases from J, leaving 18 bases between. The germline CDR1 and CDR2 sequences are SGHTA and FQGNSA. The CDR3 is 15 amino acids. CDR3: CASSPMSRPGTEAFF. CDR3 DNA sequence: TGTGCCAGCAGTCCCATGAGTCGGCCTGGCACTGAAGCTTTCTTT.

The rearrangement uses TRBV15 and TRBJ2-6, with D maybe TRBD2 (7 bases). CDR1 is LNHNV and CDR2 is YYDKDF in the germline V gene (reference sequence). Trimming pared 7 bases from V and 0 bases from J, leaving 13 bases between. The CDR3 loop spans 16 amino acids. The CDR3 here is CATKGGDSSGANVLTF. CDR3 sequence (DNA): TGTGCCACCAAAGGGGGGGATAGCTCTGGGGCCAACGTCCTGACTTTC.

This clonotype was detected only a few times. DNA of the CDR3: TGTGCCAGCAGCTTCGGTACGGTCTCCTACGAGCAGTACTTC. Translation gives CASSFGTVSYEQYF. V is TRBV13 and J is TRBJ2-7, with D unclear. This CDR3 has 14 residues. Trimming took off 3 bases at V and 0 bases at J, with 9 bases between the two ends. CDR1 is PRHDT and CDR2 is FYEKMQ in the germline V gene (reference sequence). Filled out from reference TRBV13 and TRBJ2-7, the complete variable domain reads AAGVIQSPRHLIKEKRETATLKCYPIPRHDTVYWYQQGPGQDPQFLISFYEKMQSDKGSIPDRFSAQQFSDYHSELNMSSLELGDSALYFCASSFGTVSYEQYFGPGTRLTVT.

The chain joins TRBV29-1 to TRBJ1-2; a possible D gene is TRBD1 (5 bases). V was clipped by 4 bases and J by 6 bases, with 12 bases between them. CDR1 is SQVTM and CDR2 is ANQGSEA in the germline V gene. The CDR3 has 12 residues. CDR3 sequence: CSVGGEGNGYTF. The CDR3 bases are TGCAGCGTTGGAGGGGAGGGGAATGGCTACACCTTC.

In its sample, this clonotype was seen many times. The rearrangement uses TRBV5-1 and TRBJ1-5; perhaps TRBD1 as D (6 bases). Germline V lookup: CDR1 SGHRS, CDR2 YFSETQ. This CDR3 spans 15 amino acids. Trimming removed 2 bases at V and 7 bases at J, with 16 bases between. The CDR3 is CASSFRDTGGQPQHF. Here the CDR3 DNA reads TGCGCCAGCAGCTTCCGGGACACCGGGGGACAGCCCCAGCATTTT.